This T cell receptor (beta chain) was sequenced for a study of T cell responses to AZD1222 COVID-19 vaccine. Study-level points and caveats: Regions 160-218 and 743-854 dominated among vaccine-associated CD4 TCRs spanning spike. Spike-specific TCR breadth rose after two AZD1222 doses, and depth rose as well. Every sample of the repertoires postdated the peak T cell response.

The V end lost 4 bases, the J end lost 6 bases, and 14 bases lay between the germline ends. The CDR3 is 15 residues long. CDR1 is SGHRS, CDR2 YFSETQ, per germline. To note about this clone: Antigen unknown.

The table came from immunoSEQ multiplex PCR; TCRdb's copy has only in-frame clones and leaves some out. This sample yields about 110,000 clones, of which around 89% are seen a single time; 5.5% to 8.5% belongs to the top ten. The clonotype was recovered from an adult in good health. Sample: peripheral blood, taken on day 0 of AZD1222 vaccination. The rearrangement links TRBV5-1 to TRBJ1-6; possibly TRBD1 for D (5 bases). The CDR3 spells CASSPPGPLNSPLHF. The CDR3 DNA sequence: TGCGCCAGCAGCCCTCCGGGACCGCTTAATTCACCCCTCCACTTT.